The clone carrying this T cell receptor beta chain showed up many times. Its antigen is still unknown. This entry comes from a study of regulatory T cells in long-lasting Graves disease. Findings and limits, study-wide: Peripheral blood was the sole material, not thyroid tissue.

The time point: newly diagnosed GD, antithyroid drugs for less than 3 months. The TCR library was made from RNA that had been extracted from PBMCs in TRIzol. CDR1 and CDR2 (germline): GTSNPN, SVGIG (reference sequence). Trimming left V 5 bases short and J 0 bases short, with 13 bases between. There are 14 residues in the CDR3. Through Arm-PCR of CDR3 regions and iRepertoire HTBI primers, TCR beta libraries were built. From the multiplex PCR reads, TCRdb called clonotypes with MiXCR, one entry per CDR3 protein. The repertoire has approximately 400,000 distinct CDR3 sequences, about 15% of them found once; the top ten carry over 15%. These data are also associated with another study on T cells in Graves' hyperthyroidism and ophthalmopathy. That paper states: TCR CDR3 underwent first-round RT-PCR with the HTBI primer set. Before onset, by a median of around 6.4 months, the model predicted ophthalmopathy.

The source material was peripheral blood mononuclear cells (PBMCs), sampled at new diagnosis, from a patient treated with antithyroid drugs. The chain has TRBV30 and TRBJ1-1; the D gene is possibly TRBD1 (5 bases). The sequence was collected from a woman in her thirties with Graves disease. The CDR3 protein is CAWCKTDLNTEAFF. The CDR3 DNA follows: TGTGCCTGGTGCAAGACAGATTTGAACACTGAAGCTTTCTTT. Full variable domain (rest looked up from reference TRBV30 and TRBJ1-1): SQTIHQWPATLVQPVGSPLSLECTVEGTSNPNLYWYRQAAGRGLQLLFYSVGIGQISSEVPQNLSASRPQDRQFILSSKKLLLSDSGFYLCAWCKTDLNTEAFFGQGTRLTVV.